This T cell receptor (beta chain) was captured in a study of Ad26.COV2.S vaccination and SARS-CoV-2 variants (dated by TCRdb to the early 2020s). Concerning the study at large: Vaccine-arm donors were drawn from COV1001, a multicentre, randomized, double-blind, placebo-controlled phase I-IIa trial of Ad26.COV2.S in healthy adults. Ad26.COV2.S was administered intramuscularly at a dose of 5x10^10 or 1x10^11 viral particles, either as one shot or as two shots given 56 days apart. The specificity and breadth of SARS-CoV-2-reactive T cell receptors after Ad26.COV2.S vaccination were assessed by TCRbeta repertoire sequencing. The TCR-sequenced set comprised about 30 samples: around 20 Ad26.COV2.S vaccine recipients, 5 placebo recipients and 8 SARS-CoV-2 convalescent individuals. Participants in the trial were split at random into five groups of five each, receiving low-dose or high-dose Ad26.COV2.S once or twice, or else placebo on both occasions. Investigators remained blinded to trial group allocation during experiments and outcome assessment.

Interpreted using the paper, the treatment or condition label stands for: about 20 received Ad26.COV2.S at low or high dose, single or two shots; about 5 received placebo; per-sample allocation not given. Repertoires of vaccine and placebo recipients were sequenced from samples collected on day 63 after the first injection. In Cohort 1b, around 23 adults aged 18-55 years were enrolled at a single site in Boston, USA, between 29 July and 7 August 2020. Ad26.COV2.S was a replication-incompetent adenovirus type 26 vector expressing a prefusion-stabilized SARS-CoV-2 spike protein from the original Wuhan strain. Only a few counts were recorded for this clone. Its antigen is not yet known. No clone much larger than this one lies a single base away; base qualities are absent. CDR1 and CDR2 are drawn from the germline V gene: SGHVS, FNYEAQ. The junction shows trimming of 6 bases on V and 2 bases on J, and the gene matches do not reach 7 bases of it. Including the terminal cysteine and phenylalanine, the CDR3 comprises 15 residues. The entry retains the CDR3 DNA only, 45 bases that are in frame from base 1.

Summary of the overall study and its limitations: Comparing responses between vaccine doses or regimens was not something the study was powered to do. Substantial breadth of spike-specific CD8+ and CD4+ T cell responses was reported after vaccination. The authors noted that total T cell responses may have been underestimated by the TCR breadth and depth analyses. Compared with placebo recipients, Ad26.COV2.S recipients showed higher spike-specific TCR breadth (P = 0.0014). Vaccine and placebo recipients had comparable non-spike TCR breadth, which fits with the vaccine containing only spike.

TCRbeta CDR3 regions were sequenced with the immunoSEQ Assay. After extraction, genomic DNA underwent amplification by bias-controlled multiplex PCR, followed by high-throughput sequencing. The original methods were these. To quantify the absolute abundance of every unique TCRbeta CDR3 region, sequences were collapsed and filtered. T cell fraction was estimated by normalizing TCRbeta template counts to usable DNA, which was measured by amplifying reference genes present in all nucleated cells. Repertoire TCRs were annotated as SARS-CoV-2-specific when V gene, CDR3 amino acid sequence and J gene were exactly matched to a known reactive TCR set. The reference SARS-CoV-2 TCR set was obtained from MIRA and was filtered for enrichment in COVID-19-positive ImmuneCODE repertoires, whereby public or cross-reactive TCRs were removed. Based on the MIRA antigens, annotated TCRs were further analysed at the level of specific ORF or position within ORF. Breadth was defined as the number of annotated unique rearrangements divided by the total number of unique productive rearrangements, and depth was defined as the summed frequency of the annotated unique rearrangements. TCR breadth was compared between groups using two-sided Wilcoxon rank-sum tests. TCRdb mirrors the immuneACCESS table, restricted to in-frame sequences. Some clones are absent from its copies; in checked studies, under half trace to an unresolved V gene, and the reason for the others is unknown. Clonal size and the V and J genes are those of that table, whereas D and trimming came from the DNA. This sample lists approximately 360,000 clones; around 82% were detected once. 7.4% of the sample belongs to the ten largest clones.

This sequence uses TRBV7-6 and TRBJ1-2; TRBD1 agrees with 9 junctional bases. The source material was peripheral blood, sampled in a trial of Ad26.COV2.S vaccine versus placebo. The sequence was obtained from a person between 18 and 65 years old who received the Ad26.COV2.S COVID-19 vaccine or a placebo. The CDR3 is CASSPIGQGNYGYTF. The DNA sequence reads TGTGCCAGCAGTCCAATTGGACAGGGGAACTATGGCTACACCTTC. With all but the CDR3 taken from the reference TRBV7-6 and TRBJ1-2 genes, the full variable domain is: GAGVSQSPRYKVTKRGQDVALRCDPISGHVSLYWYRQALGQGPEFLTYFNYEAQQDKSGLPNDRFSAERPEGSISTLTIQRTEQRDSAMYRCASSPIGQGNYGYTFGSGTRLTVV.